Listed below are T cell receptor beta chains from one sample, sequenced in a study of regulatory T cells in long-lasting Graves disease. TCRdb re-called the multiplex PCR reads through MiXCR, storing one row per CDR3 protein. This sample has hundreds of thousands of distinct CDR3 sequences, with 20% to 25% found just once. Sequenced material: peripheral blood mononuclear cells (PBMCs), taken when the disease was refractory, from a patient treated with antithyroid drugs. These receptors all come from a female donor with Graves disease. The CDR3 runs from the conserved cysteine through the conserved F or W. Fields, in order: CDR3 protein, CDR3 DNA, clone size, J gene, D gene, V gene. A D gene is named only where the DNA matches it firmly. Rows may omit the clone size; those that give it use once, few, many or a size class.

CASSLGQGDYIQYF TGTGCCAGCAGCTTAGGGCAGGGAGACTACATTCAGTACTTC - TRBJ2-4 - TRBV7-9
CASSRRDVGSYEQYF TGTGCCAGCAGTCGCCGGGACGTGGGAAGCTACGAGCAGTACTTC many TRBJ2-7 - TRBV12-3/TRBV12-4
CASSQGWQTEAFF TGTGCCAGCAGCCAGGGGTGGCAGACTGAAGCTTTCTTT - TRBJ1-1 - TRBV14
CASSYRGGAFF TGTGCCAGCAGTTACAGGGGAGGAGCTTTCTTT many TRBJ1-1 TRBD1 TRBV12-3/TRBV12-4
CASRSDGAYGYTF TGCGCCAGCAGATCGGACGGAGCCTATGGCTACACCTTC - TRBJ1-2 - TRBV5-1
CASMWGDTEAFF TGTGCCAGCATGTGGGGAGACACTGAAGCTTTCTTT many TRBJ1-1 - TRBV6-1
CAWSVSPGLDGKLFF TGTGCCTGGAGTGTATCCCCCGGGCTGGATGGAAAACTGTTTTTT few TRBJ1-4 - TRBV30
CASSRRLAGVTGELFF TGTGCCAGCAGTCGCCGACTAGCGGGAGTAACCGGGGAGCTGTTTTTT - TRBJ2-2 TRBD2 TRBV28
CSAPRGGRDEQFF TGCAGTGCACCTCGGGGGGGGAGGGATGAGCAGTTCTTC - TRBJ2-1 TRBD2 TRBV20-1
CASSQAGSSYEQYF TGTGCCAGCAGTCAGGCAGGGTCGTCCTACGAGCAGTACTTC many TRBJ2-7 - TRBV28
CSAGGYTEAFF TGCAGTGCTGGGGGGTACACTGAAGCTTTCTTT - TRBJ1-1 - TRBV20-1
CASSEIRQGQYF TGTGCCAGCAGCGAAATACGACAGGGCCAGTACTTC many TRBJ2-7 TRBD1 TRBV2
CATSDRDSSSYEQYF TGTGCCACCAGCGACCGGGACTCCAGCTCCTACGAGCAGTACTTC - TRBJ2-7 - TRBV15
CASSSAGYPETQYF TGTGCCAGCAGCTCCGCGGGATACCCGGAGACCCAGTACTTC many TRBJ2-5 - TRBV3-1
CASSLEVAPNTEAFF TGTGCCAGCAGCTTAGAGGTAGCCCCGAACACTGAAGCTTTCTTT few TRBJ1-1 - TRBV7-2
CASSHPIRGYSQETQYF TGCGCCAGCAGCCACCCCATCCGGGGGTACTCCCAAGAGACCCAGTACTTC - TRBJ2-5 - TRBV4-1
CASSLREDTQYF TGTGCCAGCAGTCTGAGGGAGGATACGCAGTATTTT - TRBJ2-3 - TRBV12-3/TRBV12-4
CASRRAGVLSEQYF TGTGCCAGCAGGCGCGCGGGAGTGCTCTCTGAGCAGTACTTC many TRBJ2-7 TRBD2 TRBV7-2
CASSLAETNTEAFF TGTGCCAGCAGCTTGGCAGAAACGAACACTGAAGCTTTCTTT - TRBJ1-1 - TRBV7-2
CSASGVQGQSRGEAFF TGCAGTGCGTCGGGAGTCCAAGGACAGTCAAGGGGTGAAGCTTTCTTT - TRBJ1-1 - TRBV20-1
CASSLVRGRGQETQYF TGTGCCAGCAGTTTGGTACGGGGCCGGGGGCAAGAGACCCAGTACTTC - TRBJ2-5 - TRBV27
CASSVDDHRGELFF TGTGCCAGCAGCGTAGACGACCACCGAGGGGAGCTGTTTTTT - TRBJ2-2 - TRBV9
CASSPTGIRLFF TGTGCCAGCAGCCCTACAGGGATACGGCTGTTTTTT many TRBJ1-4 - TRBV12-3/TRBV12-4
CSARTHGEQYF TGCAGTGCTCGGACCCATGGGGAGCAGTACTTC many TRBJ2-7 - TRBV20-1
CSALDRGNQPQHF TGCAGTGCTTTGGACAGGGGCAATCAGCCCCAGCATTTT many TRBJ1-5 TRBD1 TRBV20-1
CASSTDRDEYSNQPQHF TGTGCCAGCAGCACGGACAGGGACGAATATAGCAATCAGCCCCAGCATTTT - TRBJ1-5 TRBD1 TRBV7-9
CASSLAPDSSGNTIYF TGTGCCAGCAGCTTAGCCCCGGACAGCTCTGGAAACACCATATATTTT few TRBJ1-3 - TRBV11-2
CASSSGSGAVGTEAFF TGTGCCAGCAGTTCTGGGTCCGGCGCAGTGGGCACTGAAGCTTTCTTT many TRBJ1-1 - TRBV28
CASSIMAGGVSTEAFF TGTGCCAGTAGTATTATGGCAGGGGGTGTGAGTACTGAAGCTTTCTTT - TRBJ1-1 TRBD1 TRBV19
CASSPAFGTGEAFF TGCGCCAGCAGCCCCGCTTTTGGGACGGGAGAAGCTTTCTTT few TRBJ1-1 - TRBV4-3
CASETTGRTIYEQYF TGTGCCAGTGAGACGACAGGGAGGACTATATACGAGCAGTACTTC - TRBJ2-7 - TRBV6-2/TRBV6-3
CSVEDLQLGQYF TGCAGCGTTGAAGATCTTCAACTGGGGCAGTACTTC few TRBJ2-7 - TRBV29-1
CASSYLTGEYEKLFF TGTGCCAGCAGTTACCTGACAGGGGAGTATGAAAAACTGTTTTTT - TRBJ1-4 TRBD1 TRBV12-3/TRBV12-4
CASGTSGSTDTQYF TGTGCCAGCGGGACTAGCGGGAGCACAGATACGCAGTATTTT - TRBJ2-3 TRBD2 TRBV28
CASSLIPQGAIGNQPQHF TGCGCCAGCAGCTTGATACCACAGGGGGCGATAGGCAATCAGCCCCAGCATTTT many TRBJ1-5 TRBD1 TRBV5-1
CASSFTGDYNQPQHF TGTGCCAGCAGCTTTACAGGGGACTACAATCAGCCCCAGCATTTT many TRBJ1-5 TRBD1 TRBV7-2
CASREDSPLTYEQYF TGCGCCAGCAGGGAGGACAGCCCGCTCACCTACGAGCAGTACTTC few TRBJ2-7 - TRBV5-1
CASSQGENGYTF TGTGCCAGCAGCCAAGGGGAGAACGGCTACACCTTC few TRBJ1-2 - TRBV5-5
CASTITEGNGQPQHF TGTGCCAGCACCATCACGGAGGGGAACGGTCAGCCCCAGCATTTT many TRBJ1-5 - TRBV12-3/TRBV12-4
CASSARRTSGGAGNYEQYF TGCGCCAGCAGCGCACGGAGGACTAGCGGGGGGGCCGGGAATTACGAGCAGTACTTC few TRBJ2-7 TRBD2 TRBV5-1
CASSPQGAGTEAFF TGTGCCAGCAGCCCCCAGGGGGCCGGCACTGAAGCTTTCTTT - TRBJ1-1 TRBD1 TRBV6-1
CASSLAGRSNQPQHF TGTGCCAGCAGTTTAGCGGGAAGAAGCAATCAGCCCCAGCATTTT many TRBJ1-5 - TRBV27
CSVQRGLGETQYF TGCAGCGTTCAGCGGGGCTTGGGGGAGACCCAGTACTTC few TRBJ2-5 TRBD2 TRBV29-1
CAISETSGNTIYF TGTGCCATATCAGAGACGTCTGGAAACACCATATATTTT - TRBJ1-3 - TRBV10-3
CASSPGTGTNYGYTF TGTGCCAGCAGCCCCGGGACAGGTACCAACTATGGCTACACCTTC - TRBJ1-2 TRBD1 TRBV3-1
CASSLYLGLNTEAFF TGTGCCAGCAGTTTATATCTGGGGCTGAACACTGAAGCTTTCTTT - TRBJ1-1 - TRBV28
CASSHRTSTYEQYF TGTGCCAGCAGCCATAGGACTAGTACCTACGAGCAGTACTTC few TRBJ2-7 TRBD2 TRBV7-8
CSASPGAHSPLHF TGCAGTGCTTCCCCCGGGGCGCATTCACCCCTCCACTTT - TRBJ1-6 - TRBV20-1
CASSQDPGQEPQGAQHF TGCGCCAGCAGCCAAGATCCGGGACAGGAGCCTCAGGGGGCCCAGCATTTT - TRBJ1-5 TRBD1 TRBV4-1
CASSFQGNSPLHF TGTGCCAGCAGTTTCCAGGGGAATTCACCCCTCCACTTT many TRBJ1-6 - TRBV28
CASRSGTQDRYEQYF TGTGCCAGCAGGTCCGGGACGCAGGACCGCTACGAGCAGTACTTC - TRBJ2-7 - TRBV6-1
CASKAPGAGTNTEAFF TGCGCCAGCAAGGCCCCCGGTGCGGGGACGAACACTGAAGCTTTCTTT few TRBJ1-1 - TRBV5-1
CASGPPVGDNTEAFF TGTGCCAGCGGACCCCCGGTCGGGGACAACACTGAAGCTTTCTTT many TRBJ1-1 - TRBV28